The present entry profiles one T cell receptor (beta chain) with its context. Its cognate antigen is unknown. The junction departs from the called germline gene at one end, perhaps through a read error. This entry belongs to a study of naive and memory T cell subsets. Points from the study as a whole: Diversity fell and Gini index rose from naive through CM, EM, EMRA. Between naive and memory subsets, TCR abundance power law exponents differed. Expression changes during T cell differentiation may affect RNA-based TCR counts.

In germline, CDR1 is LGHDT, CDR2 YNNKEL (reference sequence). The CDR3 sequence is 12 residues long. Two oligonucleotides, mixed equimolar, formed the beta constant-region primer covering TRBC1 and TRBC2. A single record per CDR3 protein comes from TCRdb applying MiXCR to the UMI-ligation and nested PCR reads. The data show tens of thousands of distinct CDR3 sequences, with around 13% seen just once and 0.7% to 0.95% held by the top ten. This TCR derives from a human donor in good health. This chain joins TRBV3-1 and TRBJ1-1; D remains unclear. Material: central memory CD4+ T cells from blood. CDR3 nucleotide sequence: TGTGCCAGCAGCCAAGGGATCCAGGCCCATATCTTT. Translation: CASSQGIQAHIF.